These 4 T cell receptor beta chains originate from one sample sequenced in a study of shared clonotypes between healthy human individuals (dated by TCRdb to between 2020 and 2021). The protocol used for the library was the immunoSEQ multiplex PCR assay. TCRdb carries this immuneACCESS record with in-frame sequences only. Its versions omit some clonotypes, under half of them owing to an unresolved V gene in the studies checked, with the rest unexplained. Across this sample there are 2 million to 2.5 million clones, with 90% to 96% seen only once. The ten most abundant clones make up about 0.13% of the sample. The sample taken for sequencing was naive CD4+ T cells sorted from blood. The meaning of the sample's cell subset or site label: CD45RA+ positively selected. These receptors all come from a man aged 18 to 35 in good health.

The chain carries TRBV27 and TRBJ1-1, with 7 bases identical to TRBD1. Unmatched junction bases numbered 7, after V lost 8 bases and J lost 1 base. The CDR3 covers 14 residues. Germline-derived CDR1 and CDR2 are MNHEY and SMNVEV (reference sequence). The CDR3 region is CASVDRQGNTEAFF. Written as DNA, the CDR3 is TGTGCCAGCGTGGATAGACAGGGGAACACTGAAGCTTTCTTT.

This chain joins TRBV6-1 and TRBJ1-3, with 7 bases aligning to TRBD1. The CDR3 covers 15 residues. In germline, CDR1 is MNHNS, CDR2 SASEGT. Trimming took 3 bases from V and 0 from J; bases not matched to a gene: 2. CDR3 amino acids: CASSDRDSSGNTIYF. For the CDR3, the DNA is TGTGCCAGCAGTGACCGGGACAGCTCTGGAAACACCATATATTTT.

The rearrangement joins TRBV5-1 to TRBJ2-2; TRBD2 aligns across 12 bases. Germline CDR1 reads SGHRS; CDR2 reads YFSETQ. The CDR3 contains 16 residues. The V segment lost 1 base and the J segment 5 bases; nucleotides outside the gene matches: 3. DNA of the CDR3: TGCGCCAGCAGCTTGTCGACTAGCGGGAGTACCGGGGAGCTGTTTTTT. Translation gives CASSLSTSGSTGELFF.

V and J are TRBV6-5 and TRBJ1-1, with 7 bases matching TRBD1. The J segment lost 4 bases and the V segment lost 2 bases, leaving 4 bases of the junction unmatched. The germline CDR1 and CDR2 sequences are MNHEY and SVGAGI. The CDR3 is made up of 14 amino acids. CDR3 loop: CASSYDRVVTEAFF. The DNA for the CDR3 is TGTGCCAGCAGTTACGACAGGGTGGTCACTGAAGCTTTCTTT.